One sample yielded the 28 T cell receptor beta chains listed below, sequenced in a study of cytomegalovirus exposure and HLA in healthy donors. PCR amplification relied on 60 Vbeta primers (plus 13 Jbeta primers). Only in-frame clones appear in the TCRdb table, and some are missing; sequencing was by immunoSEQ multiplex PCR. The sample data list about 67,000 clones. Sequencing was carried out using PBMCs. Every receptor here comes from a man under 40 in good health and CMV-seropositive.

This chain joins TRBV9 and TRBJ2-3; D remains unclear. The ends were cut back, 1 base at V and 2 bases at J, with 17 bases in the middle. The germline V gene encodes CDR1 SGDLS and CDR2 YYNGEE. This CDR3 is 17 amino acids long. CDR3 amino acids: CASSVPSTFPHTDTQYF. CDR3 sequence (DNA): TGTGCCAGCAGCGTACCCTCGACATTTCCTCACACAGATACGCAGTATTTT.

V gene TRBV11-3 combines with J gene TRBJ2-3; no reliable D call. This CDR3 region has 16 residues. Germline CDR1 and CDR2: SGHNT and YENEEA. The ends were cut back, 3 bases at V and 0 bases at J, with 13 bases in the middle. The CDR3 nucleotides are TGTGCCAGCAGCTTTGGCCGAACCCCCAGCACAGATACGCAGTATTTT. It codes for CASSFGRTPSTDTQYF.

The V call is TRBV7-9, the J call TRBJ1-1; unclear D gene. The CDR3 extends over 14 amino acids. V shed 1 base and J shed 6 bases, with 12 bases lying between them. The germline gives CDR1 SEHNR, CDR2 FQNEAQ (reference sequence). The CDR3: CASSLVDFGAEAFF. CDR3 nucleotide sequence: TGTGCCAGCAGCTTAGTAGATTTCGGGGCTGAAGCTTTCTTT.

The V and J genes are TRBV14 and TRBJ2-7, with TRBD1 matching 9 bases. V was pared by 4 bases and J by 4 bases, with 5 bases of the junction left unmatched. The CDR3 totals 14 residues. Per the germline V gene, CDR1 is SGHDN and CDR2 is FVKESK. The CDR3 DNA reads as TGTGCCAGCAGCCCCGGGACAGGGTCATACGAGCAGTACTTC. It translates to CASSPGTGSYEQYF.

The chain links TRBV30 to TRBJ1-2; the match to TRBD1 covers 8 bases. There are 15 residues in the CDR3. The germline V gene has CDR1 GTSNPN and CDR2 SVGIG (reference sequence). The J segment lost 2 bases and the V segment lost 0 bases, leaving 5 bases of the junction unmatched. The CDR3 nucleotides are TGTGCCTGGAGTGTGAACAGGGGGTTGAACTATGGCTACACCTTC. Encoded protein: CAWSVNRGLNYGYTF.

V gene TRBV10-1 combines with J gene TRBJ2-1; the D is unclear. This CDR3 region has 15 residues. Trimming took off 2 bases at V and 5 bases at J, with 13 bases between the two ends. From germline, CDR1 is WNHNN and CDR2 SYGVQD (reference sequence). CDR3 residues: CASSEDISPDNEQFF. CDR3 DNA sequence: TGCGCCAGCAGTGAGGACATCTCCCCCGACAATGAGCAGTTCTTC.

This rearrangement joins TRBV2 to TRBJ1-2, with TRBD1 matching 8 bases. This CDR3 has 16 amino acids. V was pared by 2 bases and J by 0 bases, with 5 bases of the junction left unmatched. Germline V gene lookup returns CDR1 SNHLY and CDR2 FYNNEI. CDR3 bases: TGTGCCAGCAGTGAAAGGGGACAGGAGACTAACTATGGCTACACCTTC. Protein sequence: CASSERGQETNYGYTF.

The chain combines TRBV11-3 with TRBJ1-1, with unresolved D. V lost 5 bases, J lost 2 bases, and 12 bases lay in between. CDR1 is SGHNT and CDR2 is YENEEA in the germline V gene. The CDR3 sequence is 14 residues long. The CDR3 coding sequence is TGTGCCAGCAGCCTGCGGGTGGGTAACACTGAAGCTTTCTTT. This translates into CASSLRVGNTEAFF.

CDR3 DNA: TGTGCCAGCAGCTTAGATCCCTCGGGGTTGAACACTGAAGCTTTCTTT. Protein product: CASSLDPSGLNTEAFF. This chain links TRBV11-2 with TRBJ1-1; D is unresolved. This CDR3 has 16 residues. The germline V gene has CDR1 SGHAT and CDR2 FQNNGV. The V and J ends lost 0 bases and 0 bases respectively, with 11 bases between them.

This chain links TRBV7-9 with TRBJ1-5, with unresolved D. Deletions cut 3 bases from V and 0 bases from J, with 9 bases between. The length of the CDR3 is 15 residues. Germline CDR1 SEHNR, CDR2 FQNEAQ (reference sequence). CDR3 nucleotides: TGTGCCAGCAGCTTTGGCAGATATAGCAATCAGCCCCAGCATTTT. Amino acids: CASSFGRYSNQPQHF.

The chain recombines TRBV7-3 with TRBJ2-4, with D unclear. Germline V gene lookup returns CDR1 SGHTA and CDR2 FQGTGA. The CDR3 loop spans 14 amino acids. V was shortened by 5 bases and J by 5 bases, with 13 bases between the two germline ends. CDR3 protein: CASSKQFSENIQYF. The DNA for the CDR3 is TGTGCCAGCAGCAAACAGTTTTCAGAAAACATTCAGTACTTC.

V is TRBV7-9 and J is TRBJ1-5, with no clear D. V shed 1 base and J shed 6 bases, with 7 bases lying between them. Germline CDR1 is SEHNR and CDR2 is FQNEAQ (reference sequence). The CDR3 length is 13 residues. CDR3 bases: TGTGCCAGCAGCTTAGAATCGTCTCAGCCCCAGCATTTT. Amino acid sequence: CASSLESSQPQHF.

The rearrangement uses TRBV30 and TRBJ1-4; 7 bases agree with TRBD1. The V and J ends lost 1 base and 10 bases, in that order; junction bases with no gene match: 12. The CDR3 consists of 15 residues. Per the germline V gene, CDR1 is GTSNPN and CDR2 is SVGIG (reference sequence). CDR3 in DNA: TGTGCCTGGAGTGGAACACAGGGGTTTAAAGGAAAACTGTTTTTT. Translated, it gives CAWSGTQGFKGKLFF.

The rearrangement links TRBV7-3 to TRBJ2-1; 11 positions agree with TRBD2. Germline CDR1 is SGHTA and CDR2 is FQGTGA. J gave up 5 bases and V 2 bases, and 2 bases lay outside the gene matches. This CDR3 is 15 amino acids long. Here the CDR3 reads CASSLGSGRDNEQFF. DNA for the CDR3: TGTGCCAGCAGCTTAGGTAGCGGGAGGGACAATGAGCAGTTCTTC.

The chain links TRBV7-6 to TRBJ2-7; 10 nucleotides line up with TRBD2. CDR3 size: 15 residues. J gave up 7 bases and V 6 bases, and 12 bases lay outside the gene matches. The germline gives CDR1 SGHVS, CDR2 FNYEAQ. CDR3 coding DNA: TGTGCCAGCAGACCCTCACTAGCGGGATACAATGAGCAGTACTTC. It codes for CASRPSLAGYNEQYF. Supplemented by reference TRBV7-6 and TRBJ2-7, the full variable domain reads GAGVSQSPRYKVTKRGQDVALRCDPISGHVSLYWYRQALGQGPEFLTYFNYEAQQDKSGLPNDRFSAERPEGSISTLTIQRTEQRDSAMYRCASRPSLAGYNEQYFGPGTRLTVT.

The chain employs TRBV5-4 and TRBJ1-6, with 7 bases aligning to TRBD1. Germline CDR1 is SGHNT and CDR2 is YYREEE (reference sequence). V was pared by 4 bases and J by 8 bases, with 9 bases of the junction left unmatched. The CDR3 loop spans 15 amino acids. The CDR3: CASSRQGGWDSPLHF. The CDR3 DNA is TGTGCCAGCAGCCGACAGGGAGGTTGGGATTCACCCCTCCACTTT.

CDR3 amino acids: CASSEDSFLYGYTF. CDR3 sequence (DNA): TGTGCCAGCAGTGAAGACAGTTTCCTCTATGGCTACACCTTC. The chain recombines TRBV25-1 with TRBJ1-2, with D possibly being TRBD1 (5 bases). V shed 2 bases and J shed 4 bases, with 11 bases lying between them. CDR1 and CDR2 (germline): MGHDK, SYGVNS. The CDR3 contains 14 residues.

The J gene is TRBJ2-5, the V gene TRBV19; TRBD2 might be the D (5 bases). CDR1 LNHDA and CDR2 SQIVND come from the germline V gene (reference sequence). V was clipped by 5 bases and J by 2 bases, with 15 bases between them. The CDR3 sequence is 15 residues long. The DNA for the CDR3 is TGTGCCAGTAGTTATTTAAGCGGAACACAAGAGACCCAGTACTTC. It codes for CASSYLSGTQETQYF.

In terms of frequency, this clone is medium-sized. V gene TRBV6-4 combines with J gene TRBJ2-1, with 11 positions matching TRBD1. The CDR3 extends over 15 amino acids. The V segment lost 0 bases and the J segment 6 bases; nucleotides outside the gene matches: 1. From germline, CDR1 is MRHNA and CDR2 SNTAGT. CDR3 residues: CASSDSGTGGNEQFF. In DNA form, the CDR3 reads TGTGCCAGCAGTGACTCCGGGACAGGGGGCAATGAGCAGTTCTTC.

The rearrangement joins TRBV4-1 to TRBJ2-5; TRBD1 aligns across 7 bases. The ends lost 0 bases at V and 9 bases at J; junction bases unmatched: 10. CDR1 is MGHRA, CDR2 YSYEKL, per germline. This CDR3 contains 15 residues. The DNA for the CDR3 is TGCGCCAGCAGCCAAGAGGCAGGGGATCAGGGGGCCCAGTACTTC. Translated, it gives CASSQEAGDQGAQYF.

This rearrangement joins TRBV4-1 to TRBJ1-5; D uncertain. Germline lookup yields CDR1 MGHRA and CDR2 YSYEKL. V lost 1 base and J 8 bases, leaving 12 bases between the germline ends. The CDR3 totals 14 residues. The CDR3 region has the DNA TGCGCCAGCAGCCAAGTGGAGGGAGTTGAGCCCCAGCATTTT. Residues: CASSQVEGVEPQHF.

As for this clone: The sample has other DNA sequences that encode this CDR3 too. The CDR3 bases are TGTGCCAGCAGGAAACAACAGGGGCCCCCAACCTTC. Translating gives CASRKQQGPPTF. The rearrangement uses TRBV2 and TRBJ1-2; TRBD1 matches 7 bases. J was trimmed by 14 bases and V by 6 bases; bases with no gene match: 12. The CDR3 loop spans 12 amino acids. CDR1 is SNHLY, CDR2 FYNNEI, per germline.

V gene TRBV6-1 combines with J gene TRBJ1-5, with a weak D call TRBD1 (6 bases). Germline V gene data show CDR1 as MNHNS and CDR2 as SASEGT. This CDR3 spans 15 amino acids. Trimming stripped 2 bases from V and 4 bases from J, with 12 bases between. The CDR3 DNA follows: TGTGCCAGCAGTGAATTGGGGACATCTAATCAGCCCCAGCATTTT. Amino acid sequence: CASSELGTSNQPQHF.

This chain connects TRBV10-3 to TRBJ2-3; D call uncertain. The CDR3 is 15 residues long. Germline CDR1 and CDR2: ENHRY and SYGVKD. Between the trimmed V and J ends, which lost 5 bases and 0 bases, there was a span of 12 bases. The CDR3 loop is CAISKVKTSTDTQYF. The CDR3 DNA reads TGTGCCATCAGTAAAGTAAAGACTAGCACAGATACGCAGTATTTT.

The chain carries TRBV15 and TRBJ2-1; TRBD2 matches 7 bases. The CDR3 totals 16 residues. With V trimmed by 0 bases and J by 4 bases, 6 bases remained unmatched. From germline, CDR1 is LNHNV and CDR2 YYDKDF (reference sequence). CDR3 coding DNA: TGTGCCACCAGCAGAGATCTTAGCGGGTCTTACAATGAGCAGTTCTTC. It yields the protein CATSRDLSGSYNEQFF.

This chain connects TRBV7-8 to TRBJ1-5; a possible D gene is TRBD1 (5 bases). The CDR3 consists of 17 residues. Germline loops: CDR1 SGHVS, CDR2 FQNEAQ. V lost 5 bases, J lost 1 base, and 18 bases lay in between. The CDR3 loop reads CASSLNTGLLSNQPQHF. CDR3 DNA sequence: TGTGCCAGCAGCCTGAATACGGGACTGTTGAGCAATCAGCCCCAGCATTTT.

This sequence joins TRBV4-2 and TRBJ2-7, with TRBD2 identical over 7 bases. Germline CDR1 reads LGHNA; CDR2 reads YNFKEQ. The CDR3 is 16 amino acids. V gave up 1 base and J gave up 1 base; unmatched junction bases: 7. The CDR3 loop reads CASSQVGGRGSYEQYF. The CDR3 nucleotides are TGTGCCAGCAGCCAAGTCGGCGGGAGAGGTTCCTACGAGCAGTACTTC.

This chain connects TRBV7-3 to TRBJ2-3; 12 bases align to TRBD2. There are 15 residues in the CDR3. Germline CDR1 reads SGHTA; CDR2 reads FQGTGA. Trimming cost V 1 base and J 4 bases; bases outside gene matches: 0. The CDR3 reads CASSLRLAGADTQYF. CDR3 DNA: TGTGCCAGCAGCTTAAGACTAGCGGGAGCAGATACGCAGTATTTT.